These T cell receptor beta chains were read from a single sample in a study of T cells in Graves' hyperthyroidism and ophthalmopathy. TCRdb re-derived calls from the multiplex PCR reads in MiXCR, one entry per CDR3 protein. Of about 290,000 distinct CDR3 sequences listed, approximately 16% are singletons. The source material was blood. Every receptor here comes from a woman aged 50 to 60 with Graves' hyperthyroidism that later progressed to Graves' ophthalmopathy. CDR3s include the opening cysteine and the closing phenylalanine or tryptophan.

CDR3 protein: CASSPQPLPEQYF
CDR3 length: 13
V gene: TRBV7-9
J gene: TRBJ2-7

CDR3 protein: CASSGWGNTGELFF
CDR3 length: 14
V gene: TRBV7-2
J gene: TRBJ2-2

CDR3 protein: CSVEQDRNTGELFF
CDR3 length: 14
V gene: TRBV29-1
J gene: TRBJ2-2

CDR3 protein: CASIPGQGETQYF
CDR3 length: 13
V gene: TRBV3-1
J gene: TRBJ2-5

CDR3 protein: CASNPGVWRTDTQYF
CDR3 length: 15
V gene: TRBV19
J gene: TRBJ2-3

CDR3 protein: CASSPRWTGGNEQFF
CDR3 length: 15
V gene: TRBV7-9
J gene: TRBJ2-1

CDR3 protein: CASSSGLAGGRADTQYF
CDR3 length: 17
V gene: TRBV7-9
J gene: TRBJ2-3

CDR3 protein: CASSQDRGQVREQHF
CDR3 length: 15
V gene: TRBV4-1
J gene: TRBJ2-7

CDR3 protein: CASKIEGGNEQFF
CDR3 length: 13
V gene: TRBV2
J gene: TRBJ2-1

CDR3 protein: CASTGDRHYEQYF
CDR3 length: 13
V gene: TRBV2
J gene: TRBJ2-7

CDR3 protein: CAGREGRNEQFF
CDR3 length: 12
V gene: TRBV20-1
J gene: TRBJ2-1

CDR3 protein: CASSMSRRTNQPQHF
CDR3 length: 15
V gene: TRBV19
J gene: TRBJ1-5

CDR3 protein: CANSPGQTNEKLFF
CDR3 length: 14
V gene: TRBV12-3/TRBV12-4
J gene: TRBJ1-4

CDR3 protein: CASSDIFDTGELFF
CDR3 length: 14
V gene: TRBV6-1
J gene: TRBJ2-2

CDR3 protein: CASSTSGTIEGEQFF
CDR3 length: 15
V gene: TRBV7-2
J gene: TRBJ2-1

CDR3 protein: CASSLAVFRGAGPSYEQYF
CDR3 length: 19
V gene: TRBV5-1
J gene: TRBJ2-7

CDR3 protein: CASSTPGGTPYEQYF
CDR3 length: 15
V gene: TRBV2
J gene: TRBJ2-7

CDR3 protein: CASSLGQVNYEQYF
CDR3 length: 14
V gene: TRBV5-1
J gene: TRBJ2-7

CDR3 protein: CASSLDRGTTEAFF
CDR3 length: 14
V gene: TRBV5-1
J gene: TRBJ1-1

CDR3 protein: CASSTLPLGGNQPQHF
CDR3 length: 16
V gene: TRBV18
J gene: TRBJ1-5

CDR3 protein: CASSRSSGTVNEQFF
CDR3 length: 15
V gene: TRBV9
J gene: TRBJ2-1

CDR3 protein: CASSLSGPPQGAQYF
CDR3 length: 15
V gene: TRBV5-1
J gene: TRBJ2-5

CDR3 protein: CASSISPGTSGRPNEQFF
CDR3 length: 18
V gene: TRBV28
J gene: TRBJ2-1

CDR3 protein: CASAGQGPINQPQHF
CDR3 length: 15
V gene: TRBV6-1
J gene: TRBJ1-5

CDR3 protein: CASSLEVYSTDTQYF
CDR3 length: 15
V gene: TRBV7-8
J gene: TRBJ2-3

CDR3 protein: CASRDTKNIQYF
CDR3 length: 12
V gene: TRBV28
J gene: TRBJ2-4

CDR3 protein: CATSRDVGRGEKLFF
CDR3 length: 15
V gene: TRBV15
J gene: TRBJ1-4

CDR3 protein: CASSQGAPPDTQYF
CDR3 length: 14
V gene: TRBV3-1
J gene: TRBJ2-3

CDR3 protein: CASSLNLPSGPNEQFF
CDR3 length: 16
V gene: TRBV7-8
J gene: TRBJ2-1

CDR3 protein: CASSSHNEQFF
CDR3 length: 11
V gene: TRBV11-3
J gene: TRBJ2-1

CDR3 protein: CASSTRDRASPGELFF
CDR3 length: 16
V gene: TRBV13
J gene: TRBJ2-2

CDR3 protein: CATISPENYGYTF
CDR3 length: 13
V gene: TRBV28
J gene: TRBJ1-2

CDR3 protein: CASSLGGVNIQYF
CDR3 length: 13
V gene: TRBV12-3/TRBV12-4
J gene: TRBJ2-4

CDR3 protein: CASKTGFYGYTF
CDR3 length: 12
V gene: TRBV2
J gene: TRBJ1-2

CDR3 protein: CASSESGRGRGYTF
CDR3 length: 14
V gene: TRBV2
J gene: TRBJ1-2

CDR3 protein: CASSQRSGNTEAFF
CDR3 length: 14
V gene: TRBV19
J gene: TRBJ1-1

CDR3 protein: CASSYTGDIQYF
CDR3 length: 12
V gene: TRBV6-5
J gene: TRBJ2-4

CDR3 protein: CASSPEQKAFYEQYF
CDR3 length: 15
V gene: TRBV14
J gene: TRBJ2-7

CDR3 protein: CASSSAGIWGAEQYF
CDR3 length: 15
V gene: TRBV11-2
J gene: TRBJ2-7

CDR3 protein: CSVPLAGGLDTQYF
CDR3 length: 14
V gene: TRBV29-1
J gene: TRBJ2-3

CDR3 protein: CSASDVGTDTQYF
CDR3 length: 13
V gene: TRBV20-1
J gene: TRBJ2-3

CDR3 protein: CASSHRMWGGYTF
CDR3 length: 13
V gene: TRBV12-3/TRBV12-4
J gene: TRBJ1-2

CDR3 protein: CASSRREGPNEQFF
CDR3 length: 14
V gene: TRBV27
J gene: TRBJ2-1

CDR3 protein: CASSQASGYGYTF
CDR3 length: 13
V gene: TRBV3-1
J gene: TRBJ1-2

CDR3 protein: CASTLLYSGANVLTF
CDR3 length: 15
V gene: TRBV6-1
J gene: TRBJ2-6

CDR3 protein: CSARASGSYEQYF
CDR3 length: 13
V gene: TRBV20-1
J gene: TRBJ2-7

CDR3 protein: CASSLDSRANTEAFF
CDR3 length: 15
V gene: TRBV7-2
J gene: TRBJ1-1

CDR3 protein: CSARATNEKLFF
CDR3 length: 12
V gene: TRBV20-1
J gene: TRBJ1-4

CDR3 protein: CASSLGTREWHVEQFF
CDR3 length: 16
V gene: TRBV7-8
J gene: TRBJ2-1

CDR3 protein: CSAWTGPRQPQHF
CDR3 length: 13
V gene: TRBV20-1
J gene: TRBJ1-5

CDR3 protein: CASSAGSRGTEAFF
CDR3 length: 14
V gene: TRBV9
J gene: TRBJ1-1

CDR3 protein: CASSYYSAGGSTDTQYF
CDR3 length: 17
V gene: TRBV18
J gene: TRBJ2-3

CDR3 protein: CAISRRPLAGEDNEQFF
CDR3 length: 17
V gene: TRBV10-3
J gene: TRBJ2-1

CDR3 protein: CSAMGGSEKLFF
CDR3 length: 12
V gene: TRBV20-1
J gene: TRBJ1-4

CDR3 protein: CASSFEGAYEQYF
CDR3 length: 13
V gene: TRBV7-9
J gene: TRBJ2-7

CDR3 protein: CASSEGTATDTQYF
CDR3 length: 14
V gene: TRBV7-9
J gene: TRBJ2-3

CDR3 protein: CASSQVGGTNEQFF
CDR3 length: 14
V gene: TRBV4-1
J gene: TRBJ2-1

CDR3 protein: CASSEQRDEQFF
CDR3 length: 12
V gene: TRBV2
J gene: TRBJ2-1

CDR3 protein: CASSFLGDRRNTGELFF
CDR3 length: 17
V gene: TRBV27
J gene: TRBJ2-2

CDR3 protein: CASSENGQGASPLHF
CDR3 length: 15
V gene: TRBV9
J gene: TRBJ1-6